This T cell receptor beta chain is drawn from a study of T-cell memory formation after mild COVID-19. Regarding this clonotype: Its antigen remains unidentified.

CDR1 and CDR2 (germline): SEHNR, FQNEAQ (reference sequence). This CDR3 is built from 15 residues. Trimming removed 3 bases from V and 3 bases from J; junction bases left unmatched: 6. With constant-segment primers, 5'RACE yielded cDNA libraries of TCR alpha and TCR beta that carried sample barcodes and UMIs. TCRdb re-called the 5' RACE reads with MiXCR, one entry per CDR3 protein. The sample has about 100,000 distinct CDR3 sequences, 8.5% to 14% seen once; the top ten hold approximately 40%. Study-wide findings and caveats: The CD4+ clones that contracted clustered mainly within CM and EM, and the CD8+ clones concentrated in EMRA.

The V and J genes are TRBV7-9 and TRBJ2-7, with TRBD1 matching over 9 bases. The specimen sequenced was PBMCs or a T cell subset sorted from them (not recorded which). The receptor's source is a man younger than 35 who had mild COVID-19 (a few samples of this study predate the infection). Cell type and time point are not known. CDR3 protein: CASSFPGTGFYEQYF. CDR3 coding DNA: TGTGCCAGCAGCTTCCCCGGGACAGGGTTCTACGAGCAGTACTTC.